These 4 T cell receptor beta chains were sequenced from one sample in a study of blood T cell repertoires in COVID-19. Sequencing was performed with immunoSEQ multiplex PCR; in TCRdb, only in-frame clones are kept and a portion is missing. The sample lists roughly 100,000 clones, 84% seen once, with about an eighth in the top ten. Sequencing was carried out using peripheral blood. Every receptor here comes from a human donor in a cohort sampled during active or convalescent COVID-19.

This clone showed up just a few times. V is TRBV6-4 and J is TRBJ1-1; 10 bases fit TRBD1. Per the germline V gene, CDR1 is MRHNA and CDR2 is SNTAGT. V dropped 4 bases and J dropped 5; count of bases not matched to a gene: 4. The CDR3 is made up of 14 amino acids. CDR3 residues: CASSAGQGRTEAFF. CDR3 in DNA: TGTGCCAGCAGTGCGGGACAGGGGAGAACTGAAGCTTTCTTT.

The V and J genes are TRBV5-5 and TRBJ1-4; D may be TRBD1 (5 bases). The CDR3 consists of 14 residues. Trimming pared 4 bases from V and 2 bases from J, leaving 9 bases between. Germline V gives CDR1 SGHKS, CDR2 YYEKEE (reference sequence). CDR3 DNA sequence: TGTGCCAGCAGCCGGGGGACCACTAATGAAAAACTGTTTTTT. Translating gives CASSRGTTNEKLFF.

The chain has TRBV18 and TRBJ1-2; D remains ambiguous. Deletions cut 9 bases from V and 6 bases from J, with 20 bases between. CDR3 length: 14 amino acids. Germline CDR1 is KGHSH and CDR2 is LQKENI. CDR3: CARHKSAGRDGYTF. In nucleotides, the CDR3 is TGTGCCAGACATAAGTCGGCGGGGAGGGATGGCTACACCTTC.

The genes are TRBV29-1 and TRBJ1-1; D is undetermined. The CDR3 totals 15 residues. Germline V gene sequence: CDR1 SQVTM, CDR2 ANQGSEA. Trimming stripped 6 bases from V and 3 bases from J, with 20 bases between. CDR3 amino acids: CSVSLGSHADTEAFF. The DNA of the CDR3 is TGCAGCGTCTCTCTCGGGTCCCATGCGGACACTGAAGCTTTCTTT.